A selection of T cell receptor beta chains follows, all from one sample in a study of spatial heterogeneity in lung cancer. MiXCR was run by TCRdb on the 5' RACE reads, yielding one entry per CDR3 protein. The data show tens of thousands of distinct CDR3 sequences, 3% to 3.5% seen once. This specimen was normal lung tissue next to the tumor, taken at surgery. These TCRs come from a male donor with early-stage non-small cell lung cancer. CDR3s include the opening cysteine and the closing phenylalanine or tryptophan. The order of the fields is D gene, clone size, J gene, V gene, CDR3 protein, CDR3 DNA. The D gene is left open where the match is weak. The size of a clone is reported for some rows only, either as once, few or many, or as a class for expanded clones.

d_gene: -
abundance: many
j_gene: TRBJ1-1
v_gene: TRBV20-1
CDR3aa: CSAEDIRAFF
CDR3nt: TGCAGTGCCGAGGACATCCGAGCTTTCTTT

d_gene: TRBD1
abundance: few
j_gene: TRBJ1-2
v_gene: TRBV25-1
CDR3aa: CASSEGNRGSYGYTF
CDR3nt: TGTGCCAGCAGTGAGGGGAACAGGGGTTCCTATGGCTACACCTTC

d_gene: TRBD2
abundance: few
j_gene: TRBJ2-2
v_gene: TRBV12-3/TRBV12-4
CDR3aa: CASSLPREGGELFF
CDR3nt: TGTGCCAGCAGCCTTCCCAGGGAGGGCGGGGAGCTGTTTTTT

d_gene: -
abundance: -
j_gene: TRBJ2-7
v_gene: TRBV5-1
CDR3aa: CASSLYSTAGYEQYF
CDR3nt: TGCGCCAGCAGCTTGTACTCAACAGCTGGGTACGAGCAGTACTTC

d_gene: -
abundance: few
j_gene: TRBJ2-1
v_gene: TRBV16
CDR3aa: CASSQQEGLERVF
CDR3nt: TGTGCCAGCAGCCAACAGGAGGGCCTTGAGAGGGTCTTC

d_gene: -
abundance: many
j_gene: TRBJ1-5
v_gene: TRBV12-3/TRBV12-4
CDR3aa: CASNLGNQPQHF
CDR3nt: TGTGCCAGCAACCTGGGGAATCAGCCCCAGCATTTT

d_gene: TRBD1
abundance: many
j_gene: TRBJ2-3
v_gene: TRBV6-1
CDR3aa: CASEAGTGDTQYF
CDR3nt: TGTGCCAGCGAAGCCGGGACAGGCGATACGCAGTATTTT

d_gene: TRBD2
abundance: many
j_gene: TRBJ2-3
v_gene: TRBV7-8
CDR3aa: CASSPQRESTDTQYF
CDR3nt: TGTGCCAGCAGCCCTCAGCGGGAGAGCACAGATACGCAGTATTTT

d_gene: TRBD1
abundance: many
j_gene: TRBJ2-7
v_gene: TRBV12-3/TRBV12-4
CDR3aa: CASRGQGHEQYF
CDR3nt: TGTGCCAGCAGAGGACAGGGACACGAGCAGTACTTC

d_gene: -
abundance: few
j_gene: TRBJ1-1
v_gene: TRBV12-3/TRBV12-4
CDR3aa: CASTTRGGSKTEAFF
CDR3nt: TGTGCCAGCACCACCCGGGGGGGATCGAAAACTGAAGCTTTCTTT

d_gene: TRBD1
abundance: many
j_gene: TRBJ2-7
v_gene: TRBV20-1
CDR3aa: CSATGTDPLEQYF
CDR3nt: TGCAGTGCTACTGGGACAGACCCGTTGGAGCAGTACTTC

d_gene: -
abundance: many
j_gene: TRBJ1-2
v_gene: TRBV5-6
CDR3aa: CASSLGAAYGYTF
CDR3nt: TGTGCCAGCAGCCTGGGGGCGGCCTATGGCTACACCTTC

d_gene: -
abundance: many
j_gene: TRBJ2-7
v_gene: TRBV28
CDR3aa: CASSSPWSAYEQYF
CDR3nt: TGTGCCAGCAGTTCACCCTGGTCTGCCTACGAGCAGTACTTC

d_gene: -
abundance: many
j_gene: TRBJ1-6
v_gene: TRBV5-1
CDR3aa: CGGAQRSYNSPLHF
CDR3nt: TGCGGGGGAGCGCAACGCTCCTATAATTCACCCCTCCACTTT

d_gene: -
abundance: -
j_gene: TRBJ2-5
v_gene: TRBV20-1
CDR3aa: CSAVTGGGQETQYF
CDR3nt: TGCAGTGCCGTTACAGGGGGAGGGCAAGAGACCCAGTACTTC

d_gene: -
abundance: many
j_gene: TRBJ2-4
v_gene: TRBV2
CDR3aa: CASSDGDSTQYF
CDR3nt: TGTGCCAGCAGTGATGGGGACTCTACCCAGTACTTC

d_gene: -
abundance: -
j_gene: TRBJ2-2
v_gene: TRBV7-2
CDR3aa: CASSLDGHNTGELFF
CDR3nt: TGTGCCAGCAGCTTAGATGGGCACAACACCGGGGAGCTGTTTTTT

d_gene: -
abundance: many
j_gene: TRBJ1-4
v_gene: TRBV20-1
CDR3aa: CSASREKLFF
CDR3nt: TGCAGTGCTAGTCGGGAAAAACTGTTTTTT

d_gene: -
abundance: many
j_gene: TRBJ1-4
v_gene: TRBV6-1
CDR3aa: CASTGTSNEKLFF
CDR3nt: TGTGCCAGCACAGGGACGTCTAATGAAAAACTGTTTTTT

d_gene: -
abundance: -
j_gene: TRBJ1-5
v_gene: TRBV27
CDR3aa: CASTPTHSNQPQHF
CDR3nt: TGTGCCAGCACCCCGACTCATAGCAATCAGCCCCAGCATTTT

d_gene: TRBD2
abundance: many
j_gene: TRBJ2-5
v_gene: TRBV20-1
CDR3aa: CSAKSPSGNQETQYF
CDR3nt: TGCAGTGCTAAATCCCCTAGCGGAAACCAAGAGACCCAGTACTTC

d_gene: -
abundance: many
j_gene: TRBJ2-7
v_gene: TRBV10-3
CDR3aa: CAISESAGPYF
CDR3nt: TGTGCCATCAGTGAGTCGGCAGGGCCGTACTTC

d_gene: -
abundance: -
j_gene: TRBJ2-1
v_gene: TRBV6-2/TRBV6-3
CDR3aa: CASREETYNEQFF
CDR3nt: TGTGCCAGCAGGGAGGAAACCTACAATGAGCAGTTCTTC

d_gene: -
abundance: many
j_gene: TRBJ2-5
v_gene: TRBV7-8
CDR3aa: CASSSWDIETQYF
CDR3nt: TGTGCCAGCAGCTCCTGGGACATTGAGACCCAGTACTTC

d_gene: -
abundance: many
j_gene: TRBJ2-5
v_gene: TRBV5-5
CDR3aa: CASSLEGTGGQETQYF
CDR3nt: TGTGCCAGCAGCTTGGAGGGAACTGGGGGGCAAGAGACCCAGTACTTC

d_gene: -
abundance: -
j_gene: TRBJ1-2
v_gene: TRBV21-1
CDR3aa: CASSKASHREGDYGYTF
CDR3nt: TGTGCCAGCAGCAAAGCGAGTCACAGGGAAGGCGACTATGGCTACACCTTC

d_gene: -
abundance: many
j_gene: TRBJ2-3
v_gene: TRBV5-1
CDR3aa: CASSLTRDTQYF
CDR3nt: TGCGCCAGCAGCTTGACACGCGATACGCAGTATTTT

d_gene: -
abundance: few
j_gene: TRBJ2-5
v_gene: TRBV7-2
CDR3aa: CASSIAETQYF
CDR3nt: TGTGCCAGCAGCATAGCGGAGACCCAGTACTTC

d_gene: -
abundance: few
j_gene: TRBJ2-2
v_gene: TRBV7-9
CDR3aa: CASSLMGQNTGELFF
CDR3nt: TGTGCCAGCAGCTTAATGGGACAAAACACCGGGGAGCTGTTTTTT

d_gene: -
abundance: many
j_gene: TRBJ2-7
v_gene: TRBV6-5
CDR3aa: CASSRGPGTLYEQYF
CDR3nt: TGTGCCAGCAGCAGGGGCCCCGGAACACTTTACGAGCAGTACTTC

d_gene: -
abundance: many
j_gene: TRBJ1-1
v_gene: TRBV9
CDR3aa: CASSGSLNTEAFF
CDR3nt: TGTGCCAGCAGCGGCAGTTTGAACACTGAAGCTTTCTTT

d_gene: TRBD2
abundance: many
j_gene: TRBJ2-7
v_gene: TRBV5-1
CDR3aa: CASSLEPSGGSYEQYF
CDR3nt: TGCGCCAGCAGCCTGGAACCTAGCGGGGGGTCCTACGAGCAGTACTTC

d_gene: -
abundance: many
j_gene: TRBJ2-2
v_gene: TRBV27
CDR3aa: CASSFYTGELFF
CDR3nt: TGTGCCAGCAGTTTTTACACCGGGGAGCTGTTTTTT

d_gene: -
abundance: many
j_gene: TRBJ1-5
v_gene: TRBV6-6
CDR3aa: CASSYSQGRQPQHF
CDR3nt: TGTGCCAGCAGTTACTCCCAGGGGCGACAGCCCCAGCATTTT

d_gene: -
abundance: many
j_gene: TRBJ1-2
v_gene: TRBV3-1
CDR3aa: CASSQQGNYGYTF
CDR3nt: TGTGCCAGCAGCCAACAGGGTAACTATGGCTACACCTTC

d_gene: -
abundance: many
j_gene: TRBJ1-5
v_gene: TRBV5-1
CDR3aa: CASSSGPGGQPQHF
CDR3nt: TGCGCCAGCAGCTCCGGGCCCGGGGGCCAGCCCCAGCATTTT

d_gene: -
abundance: -
j_gene: TRBJ2-4
v_gene: TRBV4-1
CDR3aa: CASSQDRTLGNIQYF
CDR3nt: TGCGCCAGCAGCCAAGATAGGACATTGGGGAACATTCAGTACTTC

d_gene: -
abundance: many
j_gene: TRBJ2-3
v_gene: TRBV20-1
CDR3aa: CSASNPGHPSTDTQYF
CDR3nt: TGCAGTGCTAGTAATCCGGGACACCCAAGCACAGATACGCAGTATTTT

d_gene: -
abundance: -
j_gene: TRBJ2-5
v_gene: TRBV20-1
CDR3aa: CSAREGVQETQYF
CDR3nt: TGCAGTGCTAGAGAAGGGGTCCAAGAGACCCAGTACTTC

d_gene: -
abundance: medium-sized
j_gene: TRBJ2-7
v_gene: TRBV12-3/TRBV12-4
CDR3aa: CASSLASYEQYF
CDR3nt: TGTGCCAGCAGCCTGGCGTCCTACGAGCAGTACTTC

d_gene: -
abundance: -
j_gene: TRBJ2-3
v_gene: TRBV12-3/TRBV12-4
CDR3aa: CASSFEGTQYF
CDR3nt: TGTGCCAGCAGTTTTGAGGGTACGCAGTATTTT

d_gene: -
abundance: many
j_gene: TRBJ2-2
v_gene: TRBV14
CDR3aa: CASSFLGASPLGTGELFF
CDR3nt: TGTGCCAGCTCCTTTTTGGGGGCCTCACCCCTGGGCACCGGGGAGCTGTTTTTT

d_gene: -
abundance: many
j_gene: TRBJ1-3
v_gene: TRBV7-2
CDR3aa: CASSSQHGSGNTIYF
CDR3nt: TGTGCCAGCAGCTCCCAACACGGCTCTGGAAACACCATATATTTT

d_gene: TRBD2
abundance: many
j_gene: TRBJ2-7
v_gene: TRBV20-1
CDR3aa: CSARGLAGGEQYF
CDR3nt: TGCAGTGCTAGGGGACTAGCGGGGGGCGAGCAGTACTTC

d_gene: -
abundance: many
j_gene: TRBJ1-1
v_gene: TRBV5-1
CDR3aa: CASSLTGAGDTEAFF
CDR3nt: TGCGCCAGCAGCTTGACGGGGGCGGGTGATACTGAAGCTTTCTTT

d_gene: TRBD2
abundance: many
j_gene: TRBJ2-3
v_gene: TRBV11-1
CDR3aa: CASSRLAGLITDTQYF
CDR3nt: TGTGCCAGCAGCCGACTAGCGGGACTTATCACAGATACGCAGTATTTT

d_gene: -
abundance: many
j_gene: TRBJ2-1
v_gene: TRBV7-2
CDR3aa: CASSFPTGTHEQFF
CDR3nt: TGTGCCAGCAGCTTTCCTACAGGTACCCATGAGCAGTTCTTC

d_gene: -
abundance: many
j_gene: TRBJ2-7
v_gene: TRBV29-1
CDR3aa: CSVETGTPYEQYF
CDR3nt: TGCAGCGTTGAGACAGGAACCCCCTACGAGCAGTACTTC

d_gene: TRBD1
abundance: medium-sized
j_gene: TRBJ2-7
v_gene: TRBV5-1
CDR3aa: CASSEGQGPQDEQYF
CDR3nt: TGCGCCAGCAGCGAGGGACAGGGACCTCAGGACGAGCAGTACTTC

d_gene: -
abundance: many
j_gene: TRBJ2-6
v_gene: TRBV12-3/TRBV12-4
CDR3aa: CASSLGTAGANVLTF
CDR3nt: TGTGCCAGCAGTTTAGGGACGGCTGGGGCCAACGTCCTGACTTTC

d_gene: TRBD1
abundance: many
j_gene: TRBJ1-5
v_gene: TRBV24-1
CDR3aa: CATSPRGSGNQPQHF
CDR3nt: TGTGCCACCAGCCCCAGGGGGAGCGGCAATCAGCCCCAGCATTTT

d_gene: TRBD2
abundance: many
j_gene: TRBJ2-3
v_gene: TRBV4-1
CDR3aa: CASSRIAGGVGDTQYF
CDR3nt: TGCGCCAGCAGCCGAATAGCGGGAGGTGTAGGAGATACGCAGTATTTT

d_gene: TRBD2
abundance: many
j_gene: TRBJ2-3
v_gene: TRBV3-1
CDR3aa: CASSRTSGSVTDTQYF
CDR3nt: TGTGCCAGCAGCCGGACTAGCGGGAGCGTCACAGATACGCAGTATTTT

d_gene: TRBD1
abundance: many
j_gene: TRBJ2-1
v_gene: TRBV27
CDR3aa: CASSSDRDTYEQFF
CDR3nt: TGTGCCAGCAGTTCGGACAGGGATACATATGAGCAGTTCTTC

d_gene: -
abundance: few
j_gene: TRBJ1-1
v_gene: TRBV5-6
CDR3aa: CASSFLSSTEAFF
CDR3nt: TGTGCCAGCAGCTTTTTGAGCTCCACTGAAGCTTTCTTT

d_gene: TRBD1
abundance: many
j_gene: TRBJ1-1
v_gene: TRBV10-3
CDR3aa: CAIGTGNTEAFF
CDR3nt: TGTGCCATCGGGACAGGGAATACTGAAGCTTTCTTT

d_gene: TRBD1
abundance: many
j_gene: TRBJ2-5
v_gene: TRBV7-9
CDR3aa: CASSAGQGVDGMETQYF
CDR3nt: TGTGCCAGCAGTGCGGGACAGGGGGTCGATGGTATGGAGACCCAGTACTTC

d_gene: -
abundance: many
j_gene: TRBJ1-3
v_gene: TRBV28
CDR3aa: CASSSPRQFSGNTIYF
CDR3nt: TGTGCCAGCAGCTCCCCACGACAGTTCTCTGGAAACACCATATATTTT

d_gene: -
abundance: many
j_gene: TRBJ1-3
v_gene: TRBV12-3/TRBV12-4
CDR3aa: CASTASPGNTIYF
CDR3nt: TGTGCCAGCACTGCTTCCCCGGGAAACACCATATATTTT

d_gene: -
abundance: many
j_gene: TRBJ1-2
v_gene: TRBV20-1
CDR3aa: CSARDLGDYTF
CDR3nt: TGCAGTGCTAGAGATCTAGGGGACTACACCTTC